This TCR beta chain was captured by sequencing in a study of T cell responses to AZD1222 COVID-19 vaccine. Study-level results: CD4 TCRs covered the whole spike, strongest at regions 160-218 and 743-854. Sampling captured repertoires only after the peak T cell response.

Turning to this clone: Its antigen is unidentified.

The data were produced by immunoSEQ multiplex PCR, yet TCRdb's version contains in-frame clones alone and is incomplete. Of roughly 80,000 clones listed, 80% to 90% are singletons. The clonotype comes from an adult in good health. Sequencing used peripheral blood, obtained on day 0 of AZD1222 vaccination.

The CDR3, as DNA: TGCGCCAGCAGCTTGGCGCCCTCCTATAATTCACCCCTCCACTTT. As protein: CASSLAPSYNSPLHF. The rearrangement uses TRBV5-1 and TRBJ1-6; D unclear. The CDR3 runs to 15 residues. V lost 0 bases, J lost 0 bases, and 4 bases lay in between. Germline CDR1 SGHRS, CDR2 YFSETQ. Together with reference TRBV5-1 and TRBJ1-6, the CDR3 gives the full variable domain: KAGVTQTPRYLIKTRGQQVTLSCSPISGHRSVSWYQQTPGQGLQFLFEYFSETQRNKGNFPGRFSGRQFSNSRSEMNVSTLELGDSALYLCASSLAPSYNSPLHFGNGTRLTVT.